This passage covers 28 T cell receptor beta chains from one sample sequenced in a study of blood T cell repertoires in COVID-19 (TCRdb year 2020). The protocol used for the library was the immunoSEQ multiplex PCR assay. TCRdb re-hosts the immuneACCESS table, in-frame sequences only. Its copies lack some clones; in the studies checked, an unresolved V gene accounts for under half of them, and the cause for the rest is not known. This sample has about 160,000 clones in its table, and 65% to 85% of those were observed once. The ten largest make up around 6% of the sample. Sequencing input: PBMCs or T cells enriched from blood (not recorded which). Source of these receptors: a woman aged 35 to 49 with acute COVID-19.

Only one count was recorded for this clone. This sequence joins TRBV4-1 and TRBJ2-5; D gene unclear. CDR1 is MGHRA and CDR2 is YSYEKL in the germline V gene. V shed 4 bases and J shed 5 bases, with 17 bases lying between them. The CDR3 extends over 15 amino acids. The chain's CDR3 is CASSPPRPSRETQYF. In DNA form, the CDR3 reads TGCGCCAGCAGCCCTCCGAGGCCATCTCGCGAGACCCAGTACTTC.

This clone has only a few counts. This same CDR3 is encoded by further DNA sequences in the sample. This sequence joins TRBV29-1 and TRBJ1-2; the D is unclear. Germline V gene sequence: CDR1 SQVTM, CDR2 ANQGSEA. Trimming stripped 0 bases from V and 2 bases from J, with 4 bases between. There are 12 residues in the CDR3. The DNA of the CDR3 is TGCAGCGTTGAAGACCCAAACTATGGCTACACCTTC. Translating it yields CSVEDPNYGYTF.

DNA of the CDR3: TGCGCCAGCAGCTTGGACCCAGCGGGCTACTCCTACAATGAGCAGTTCTTC. Protein sequence: CASSLDPAGYSYNEQFF. The rearrangement uses TRBV5-1 and TRBJ2-1, with D possibly matching TRBD2 (6 bases). CDR1 is SGHRS, CDR2 YFSETQ, per germline. The V gene lost 0 bases and the J gene lost 0 bases, with 13 bases spanning the gap. The CDR3 runs 17 residues.

This clone qualifies as medium-sized. J is TRBJ1-1 and V is TRBV7-6; 7 bases map to TRBD1. Germline CDR1 reads SGHVS; CDR2 reads FNYEAQ. This CDR3 comprises 13 residues. J gave up 8 bases and V 2 bases, and 5 bases lay outside the gene matches. The CDR3 region has the DNA TGTGCCAGCAGCTTACCTGGGGGACAGGAAGCTTTCTTT. Amino acids: CASSLPGGQEAFF.

The chain joins TRBV7-2 to TRBJ1-4; the D gene is possibly TRBD1 (6 bases). This CDR3 has 15 residues. Germline assignment: CDR1 SGHTA and CDR2 FQGNSA. V gave up 6 bases and J gave up 8 bases, with 19 bases separating them. In nucleotides, the CDR3 is TGTGCCAGCAGGGCTGCAACAGGGAGGGAGGAAAAACTGTTTTTT. Translated: CASRAATGREEKLFF.

This chain connects TRBV7-3 to TRBJ1-1, with 8 bases identical to TRBD1. Trimming took 2 bases from V and 1 from J; bases not matched to a gene: 3. Germline V gene sequence: CDR1 SGHTA, CDR2 FQGTGA. The CDR3 is 15 amino acids. The CDR3 spells CASSLGGQGNTEAFF. In DNA, the CDR3 is TGTGCCAGCAGCTTAGGAGGACAGGGGAACACTGAAGCTTTCTTT.

Only a few counts were recorded for this clone. The V and J genes are TRBV3-1 (or the pseudogene TRBV3-2) and TRBJ2-5, with TRBD2 identical over 9 bases. The J segment lost 8 bases and the V segment lost 1 base, leaving 11 bases of the junction unmatched. Germline V gene data show CDR1 as LGHDT and CDR2 as YNNKEL (reference sequence). The CDR3 extends over 16 amino acids. CDR3 DNA sequence: TGTGCCAGCAGCCAAGTTGCTAGCGGGACCACCAGTACCCAGTACTTC. It translates to CASSQVASGTTSTQYF.

The rearrangement uses TRBV7-9 and TRBJ2-2, with TRBD2 identical over 7 bases. The CDR3 is 14 residues long. V was pared by 4 bases and J by 4 bases, with 3 bases of the junction left unmatched. Germline loops: CDR1 SEHNR, CDR2 FQNEAQ (reference sequence). CDR3 in amino acids: CASSSSGGTGELFF. DNA for the CDR3: TGTGCCAGCAGCTCGTCGGGGGGCACCGGGGAGCTGTTTTTT.

This chain connects TRBV13 to TRBJ2-3; TRBD1 is a possible D gene (5 bases). V lost 5 bases, J lost 6 bases, and 9 bases lay in between. Germline V gene sequence: CDR1 PRHDT, CDR2 FYEKMQ (reference sequence). This CDR3 has 12 residues. The CDR3 bases are TGTGCCAGCAGCACCCAGGGTGATACGCAGTATTTT. It yields the protein CASSTQGDTQYF.

This clone appeared once. The chain is built from TRBV3-1 (or the pseudogene TRBV3-2) and TRBJ2-2, with TRBD2 identical over 7 bases. Germline V CDR1 and CDR2: LGHDT, YNNKEL (reference sequence). The V gene end was trimmed by 6 bases and the J gene end by 3 bases; junction bases not matched to a gene: 10. The CDR3 is 16 residues long. CDR3: CASRHRAGWDTGELFF. As DNA, the CDR3 is TGTGCCAGCAGACACAGAGCGGGGTGGGACACCGGGGAGCTGTTTTTT.

The chain uses TRBV30 and TRBJ2-1; TRBD2 is a possible D gene (6 bases). Germline V gives CDR1 GTSNPN, CDR2 SVGIG (reference sequence). CDR3 length equals 15 residues. V lost 3 bases, J lost 0 bases, and 12 bases lay in between. The CDR3 reads CAWSLDYLSYNEQFF. As DNA, the CDR3 is TGTGCCTGGAGCTTGGACTACCTCTCCTACAATGAGCAGTTCTTC.

The CDR3 region is CASSSRQGNEKLFF. In DNA, the CDR3 is TGTGCCAGCTCATCCAGACAGGGTAATGAAAAACTGTTTTTT. The rearrangement links TRBV18 to TRBJ1-4; the match to TRBD1 covers 7 bases. The CDR3 sequence is 14 residues long. The ends lost 5 bases at V and 4 bases at J; junction bases unmatched: 4. Germline assignment: CDR1 KGHSH and CDR2 LQKENI.

This sequence joins TRBV6-6 and TRBJ2-1, with D unresolved. V was shortened by 3 bases and J by 4 bases, with 4 bases between the two germline ends. The CDR3 loop spans 12 amino acids. The V gene's germline CDR1 is MNHNY and CDR2 SVGAGI (reference sequence). The CDR3 bases are TGTGCCAGCAGTTATTCTTACAATGAGCAGTTCTTC. Translation: CASSYSYNEQFF.

V gene TRBV12-3 or TRBV12-4 combines with J gene TRBJ1-3; no firm D call. This CDR3 has 12 amino acids. Trimming removed 5 bases at V and 0 bases at J, with 2 bases between. The CDR3 protein is CASSHSGNTIYF. Written as DNA, the CDR3 is TGTGCCAGCAGTCACTCTGGAAACACCATATATTTT.

The gene calls are TRBV11-3 and TRBJ2-7; D not resolved. Trimming took 1 base from V and 0 from J, leaving 7 bases between them. The germline V gene has CDR1 SGHNT and CDR2 YENEEA. The CDR3 spans 14 residues. CDR3 loop: CASSLVGSSYEQYV. The CDR3 DNA is TGTGCCAGCAGCTTAGTTGGCAGCTCCTACGAGCAGTACGTC.

J is TRBJ2-1 and V is TRBV5-1, with 10 bases that match TRBD2. The CDR3 totals 16 residues. The ends lost 0 bases at V and 5 bases at J; junction bases unmatched: 5. Germline V lookup: CDR1 SGHRS, CDR2 YFSETQ. The CDR3 DNA reads TGCGCCAGCAGCTTGGCGGCTAGCGGGAGCCACAATGAGCAGTTCTTC. It yields the protein CASSLAASGSHNEQFF.

The chain uses TRBV5-4 and TRBJ2-2, with D uncertain. This CDR3 has 16 amino acids. Germline loops: CDR1 SGHNT, CDR2 YYREEE (reference sequence). Deletions cut 4 bases from V and 4 bases from J, with 17 bases between. In DNA form, the CDR3 reads TGTGCCAGCAGCCCCGAAAGTTTTCGAGCCACCGGGGAGCTGTTTTTT. Protein: CASSPESFRATGELFF.

The chain combines TRBV11-3 with TRBJ2-3, with D possibly matching TRBD2 (6 bases). Trimming pared 2 bases from V and 3 bases from J, leaving 18 bases between. Germline CDR1 and CDR2: SGHNT and YENEEA. CDR3 length: 17 residues. The chain's CDR3 is CASSLTRSSAGTDTQYF. The CDR3 DNA reads as TGTGCCAGCAGCTTAACGCGATCTAGCGCGGGGACAGATACGCAGTATTTT.

Only a few counts were recorded for this clone. The chain links TRBV19 to TRBJ2-7; no clear D gene. V was pared by 1 base and J by 4 bases, with 8 bases between. Germline V gene lookup returns CDR1 LNHDA and CDR2 SQIVND (reference sequence). The CDR3 is made up of 13 amino acids. The CDR3 DNA reads TGTGCCAGTAGTATAGGGAGAGGTTACGAGCAGTACGTC. It translates to CASSIGRGYEQYV.

This chain links TRBV5-1 with TRBJ2-7, with a weak D call TRBD2 (5 bases). V lost 4 bases to trimming and J lost 7 bases, with 18 bases between them. The CDR3 sequence is 14 residues long. Germline assignment: CDR1 SGHRS and CDR2 YFSETQ. CDR3 coding DNA: TGCGCCAGCAGCCAACTCCCGGGGTCGGCTGAGCAGTACTTC. Amino acids: CASSQLPGSAEQYF.

The V call is TRBV30, the J call TRBJ1-1; D is undetermined. The CDR3 has 12 amino acids. V was pared by 0 bases and J by 11 bases, with 13 bases between. Germline-derived CDR1 and CDR2 are GTSNPN and SVGIG (reference sequence). The CDR3 sequence is CAWSVRQLEAFF. The DNA of the CDR3 is TGTGCCTGGAGTGTTCGCCAACTAGAGGCTTTCTTT. The whole variable domain, remainder taken from reference TRBV30 and TRBJ1-1, is SQTIHQWPATLVQPVGSPLSLECTVEGTSNPNLYWYRQAAGRGLQLLFYSVGIGQISSEVPQNLSASRPQDRQFILSSKKLLLSDSGFYLCAWSVRQLEAFFGQGTRLTVV.

The chain couples TRBV18 to TRBJ2-3; D perhaps matches TRBD1 (5 bases). The germline V and J ends were trimmed by 0 bases and 4 bases, with 8 bases remaining between them. This CDR3 is 14 amino acids long. Germline V gene data show CDR1 as KGHSH and CDR2 as LQKENI. The CDR3 DNA reads TGTGCCAGCTCACCACCAGGGGATCCAGATACGCAGTATTTT. This gives the protein CASSPPGDPDTQYF.

This rearrangement joins TRBV7-9 to TRBJ1-1, with no clear D. Between the trimmed V and J ends, which lost 1 base and 4 bases, there was a span of 13 bases. Per the germline V gene, CDR1 is SEHNR and CDR2 is FQNEAQ (reference sequence). The CDR3 runs 15 residues. The CDR3 sequence: CASSLVSGSSTEAFF. The CDR3 DNA reads TGTGCCAGCAGCTTAGTTTCCGGGAGTTCCACTGAAGCTTTCTTT.

This clone was recorded once. This chain joins TRBV27 and TRBJ2-1; 12 bases align to TRBD2. In germline, CDR1 is MNHEY, CDR2 SMNVEV (reference sequence). The length of the CDR3 is 18 residues. V lost 3 bases and J lost 7; bases outside the gene matches: 13. CDR3 bases: TGTGCCAGCAGTTTCCCTAGGCCCACCGGGACTAGCGGGAATGAGCAGTTCTTC. Translated, it gives CASSFPRPTGTSGNEQFF.

The CDR3 protein is CASSVGVSTEAFF. CDR3 in DNA: TGCGCCAGCAGCGTAGGGGTAAGCACTGAAGCTTTCTTT. The V gene is TRBV5-1, the J gene TRBJ1-1, with TRBD1 as a possible D gene (5 bases). There are 13 residues in the CDR3. Germline assignment: CDR1 SGHRS and CDR2 YFSETQ. Deletions cut 4 bases from V and 4 bases from J, with 11 bases between.

This clone came up once. The J gene is TRBJ2-2, the V gene TRBV5-4; 14 bases match TRBD2. The CDR3 spans 17 residues. The junction had 9 bases not matched to a gene; V was cut back by 10 bases and J by 1 base. The germline CDR1 and CDR2 sequences are SGHNT and YYREEE (reference sequence). CDR3 protein: CAAGLAGGNGNTGELFF. CDR3 coding DNA: TGTGCCGCCGGACTAGCGGGAGGTAACGGGAACACCGGGGAGCTGTTTTTT.

This sequence joins TRBV2 and TRBJ1-2; D is undetermined. Per the germline V gene, CDR1 is SNHLY and CDR2 is FYNNEI. Trimming took 6 bases from V and 4 from J, leaving 18 bases between them. This CDR3 spans 15 amino acids. CDR3 sequence (DNA): TGTGCCAGCAGCCACAGACAAACCCACTCCTATGGCTACACCTTC. Its protein is CASSHRQTHSYGYTF.

The rearrangement joins TRBV4-1 to TRBJ1-2; D call uncertain. This CDR3 comprises 17 residues. Germline V gene data show CDR1 as MGHRA and CDR2 as YSYEKL. The V end was cut by 0 bases, the J end by 3 bases, with 17 bases between. CDR3 region: CASSQESPALGDYGYTF. The CDR3 DNA reads TGCGCCAGCAGCCAAGAATCCCCCGCCCTGGGCGACTATGGCTACACCTTC.